This T cell receptor (beta chain) was sequenced during a study of blood T cell repertoires in COVID-19. About the study: Donors in the United States, Italy and Spain gave samples during acute or convalescent COVID-19.

Germline V CDR1 and CDR2: MGHDK, SYGVNS. This CDR3 contains 15 residues. V trimming: 4 bases; J trimming: 9 bases; junction bases outside the gene matches: 12. This table comes from immunoSEQ multiplex PCR, and its TCRdb copy is limited to in-frame clones, with some not included. The sample contains about 380,000 clones, roughly 87% of which appear only once. The sequencing sample was made of PBMCs or T cells enriched from blood (not recorded which). The receptor was isolated from a woman in her thirties who had recovered from COVID-19. The chain joins TRBV25-1 to TRBJ1-2; 9 nucleotides agree with TRBD1. The CDR3 DNA reads TGTGCCAGCAGTGGTAACAGGGGGCGCAGGATTAGCTACACCTTC. Its protein product is CASSGNRGRRISYTF.